Listed below are T cell receptor beta chains from one sample, sequenced in a study of Graves' ophthalmopathy and Graves' hyperthyroidism. Using its own MiXCR run on the multiplex PCR reads, TCRdb lists one record per CDR3 protein. Among about 660,000 distinct CDR3 sequences listed, 35% to 45% were seen once. Sequenced input: peripheral blood. The receptors come from an adult man with Graves' ophthalmopathy. The CDR3 runs from the conserved cysteine through the conserved F or W. Fields, in order: clone size, J gene, D gene, V gene, CDR3 DNA, CDR3 protein. D genes are given only for firm matches. A row's size may be missing; if present it is once, few, many or a size class.

few	TRBJ1-1	NA	TRBV5-6	TGTGCCAGCAGCTTGGGGTACGGGTCGGACACTGAAGCTTTCTTT	CASSLGYGSDTEAFF
once	TRBJ2-7	NA	TRBV29-1	TGCAGCGTGCTGACAGCGAGCTCACCCCCGGGGGAGTACGAGCAGTACTTC	CSVLTASSPPGEYEQYF
NA	TRBJ1-2	NA	TRBV9	TGTGCCAGCGGCTCCCGCAGGAACTATGGCTACACCTTC	CASGSRRNYGYTF
few	TRBJ2-7	NA	TRBV2	TGTGCCAGCATTCCCCCCGACGTGGAGGGCGTGTGGGAGCAGTACTTC	CASIPPDVEGVWEQYF
NA	TRBJ1-2	TRBD1	TRBV12-3/TRBV12-4	TGTGCCGGCAGTTTAGGTCTAGGGACAGGTATCTATGGCTACACCTTC	CAGSLGLGTGIYGYTF
many	TRBJ1-1	NA	TRBV5-5	TGTGCCAGCAGCTCCCCCTGGGGGGAAGCTTTCTTT	CASSSPWGEAFF
NA	TRBJ1-2	NA	TRBV7-9	TGTGCCAGCACCCGAGAGGAGGTCGGAGGCTACACCTTC	CASTREEVGGYTF
NA	TRBJ1-2	NA	TRBV2	TGTGCCAGCAGTGAAATGGGGGCAGGGGGCTACACCTTC	CASSEMGAGGYTF
NA	TRBJ2-5	TRBD1	TRBV7-9	TGTGCCAGCAGCCAGGGACAGGGTAGGTTAAAAGAGACCCAGTACTTC	CASSQGQGRLKETQYF
many	TRBJ1-4	NA	TRBV15	TGTGCCACCAGTGAACTACCCCGGAAAGAGGAAAAACTGTTTTTT	CATSELPRKEEKLFF
few	TRBJ2-5	TRBD2	TRBV20-1	TGCAGTGCTAGTCTCACCCCAGCGGGGGGTTATGAGACCCAGTACTTC	CSASLTPAGGYETQYF
few	TRBJ1-1	TRBD1	TRBV9	TGTGCCAGCCGACAGGGGTGGACTGAAGCTTTCTTT	CASRQGWTEAFF
NA	TRBJ2-1	TRBD1	TRBV20-1	TGCAGTGTGACAGGGCTGAACAATGAGCAGTTCTTC	CSVTGLNNEQFF
NA	TRBJ1-1	NA	TRBV12-5	TGTGCTAGTGGTTTGGTTCCAGACGGACCGAACACTGAAGCTTTCTTT	CASGLVPDGPNTEAFF
NA	TRBJ2-6	NA	TRBV19	TGTGCCAGTAGTACCGACACGAGCTCTGGGGCCAACGTCCTGACTTTC	CASSTDTSSGANVLTF
NA	TRBJ1-1	NA	TRBV25-1	TGTGCCAGTCTCGGTGGTACGGGGGGGCTAAACACTGAAGCTTTCTTT	CASLGGTGGLNTEAFF
NA	TRBJ1-2	TRBD1	TRBV10-3	TGTGCCGTCAGTGACGGACAGGGCGGCTACACCTTC	CAVSDGQGGYTF